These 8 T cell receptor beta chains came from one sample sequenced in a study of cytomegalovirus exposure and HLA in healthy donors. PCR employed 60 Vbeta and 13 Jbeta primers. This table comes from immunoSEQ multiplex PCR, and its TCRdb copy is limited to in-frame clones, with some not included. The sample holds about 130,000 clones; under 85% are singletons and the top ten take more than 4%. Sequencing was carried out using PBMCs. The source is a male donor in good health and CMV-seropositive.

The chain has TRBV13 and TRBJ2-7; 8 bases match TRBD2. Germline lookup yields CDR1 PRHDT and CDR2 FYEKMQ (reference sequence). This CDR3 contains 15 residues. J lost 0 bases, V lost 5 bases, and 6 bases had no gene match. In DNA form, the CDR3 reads TGTGCCAGCAGCCGCCCGAGCGGGGGCTCCTACGAGCAGTACTTC. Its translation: CASSRPSGGSYEQYF.

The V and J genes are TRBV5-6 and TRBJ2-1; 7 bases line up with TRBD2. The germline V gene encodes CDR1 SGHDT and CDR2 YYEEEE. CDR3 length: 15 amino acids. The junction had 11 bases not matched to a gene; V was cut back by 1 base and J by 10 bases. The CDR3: CASSLWARAGVEQFF. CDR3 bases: TGTGCCAGCAGCTTGTGGGCCAGGGCGGGAGTCGAGCAGTTCTTC.

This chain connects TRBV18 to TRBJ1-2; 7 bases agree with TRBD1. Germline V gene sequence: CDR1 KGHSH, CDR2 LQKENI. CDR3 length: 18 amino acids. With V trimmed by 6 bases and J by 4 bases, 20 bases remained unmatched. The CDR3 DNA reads TGTGCCAGCTCCTACTTTCGACAGGGCCCTCGGGTTCTCTATGGCTACACCTTC. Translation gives CASSYFRQGPRVLYGYTF.

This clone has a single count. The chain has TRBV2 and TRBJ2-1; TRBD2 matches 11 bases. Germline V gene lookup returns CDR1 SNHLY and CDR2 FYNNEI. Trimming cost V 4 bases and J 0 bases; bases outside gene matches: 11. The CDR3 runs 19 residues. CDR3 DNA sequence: TGTGCCAGCAGTGCCCAACTAGCGGGGGATCTCAGCTCCTACAATGAGCAGTTCTTC. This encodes CASSAQLAGDLSSYNEQFF.

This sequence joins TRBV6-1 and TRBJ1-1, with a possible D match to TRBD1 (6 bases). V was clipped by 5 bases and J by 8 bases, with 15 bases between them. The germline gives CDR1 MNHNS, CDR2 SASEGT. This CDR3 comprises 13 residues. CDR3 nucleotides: TGTGCCAGCAGTTTCCTGACAGGAGAGGAAGCTTTCTTT. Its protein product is CASSFLTGEEAFF.

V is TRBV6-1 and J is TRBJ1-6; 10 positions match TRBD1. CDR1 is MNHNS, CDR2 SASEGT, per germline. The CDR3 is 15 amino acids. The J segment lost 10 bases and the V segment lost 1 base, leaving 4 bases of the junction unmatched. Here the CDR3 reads CASSEGGQGSSPLHF. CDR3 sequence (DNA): TGTGCCAGCAGTGAAGGGGGACAGGGGTCCTCACCCCTCCACTTT.

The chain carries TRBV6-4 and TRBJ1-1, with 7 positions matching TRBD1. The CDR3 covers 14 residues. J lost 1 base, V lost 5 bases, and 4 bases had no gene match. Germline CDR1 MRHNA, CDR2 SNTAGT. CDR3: CASSTGTENTEAFF. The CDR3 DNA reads TGTGCCAGCAGTACCGGGACAGAGAACACTGAAGCTTTCTTT.

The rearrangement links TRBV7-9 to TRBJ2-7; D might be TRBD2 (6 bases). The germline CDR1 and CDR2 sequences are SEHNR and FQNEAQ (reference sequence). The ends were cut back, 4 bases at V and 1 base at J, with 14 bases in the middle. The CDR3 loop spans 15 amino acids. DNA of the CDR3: TGTGCCAGCAGCTCCCGGGGGACTGGTTCCTACGAGCAGTACTTC. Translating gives CASSSRGTGSYEQYF.